Following are 17 T cell receptor beta chains from one sample sequenced in a study of T cells in women clearing cervical HPV infection. Assay: immunoSEQ multiplex PCR; the TCRdb copy retains only in-frame clones and omits some. In total, the table holds about 36,000 clones. What was sequenced was blood buffy coat. These TCRs come from a woman aged 18-70 years with a cervical HPV16 infection that either progressed to CIN3+ or cleared (not recorded which).

Notes on this clone: Read sequence stops 3 residues before the CDR3 end, and the germline J gene provides the missing end. The J gene is TRBJ1-5, the V gene TRBV29-1; D may be TRBD1 (6 bases). The V gene's germline CDR1 is SQVTM and CDR2 ANQGSEA. Trimming removed 6 bases at V and 3 bases at J, with 15 bases between. The CDR3 loop spans 14 amino acids. CDR3 DNA (partial): TGCAGCGTGTCTGGGACAAGCCTCAATCAGCCC. Translating gives CSVSGTSLNQP. The full CDR3 reads CSVSGTSLNQPQHF.

Concerning this clone: The CDR3 end falls 3 residues outside the read, so it is completed with the germline J gene. The rearrangement joins TRBV6-1 to TRBJ2-4, with D possibly being TRBD1 (6 bases). CDR1 and CDR2 from the germline V gene are MNHNS and SASEGT. Trimming took off 0 bases at V and 5 bases at J, with 17 bases between the two ends. This CDR3 region has 17 residues. The sequenced part of the CDR3 DNA is TGTGCCAGCAGTGAAGCGTGGGGCAGGGGTAACCAAAACATT. It codes for CASSEAWGRGNQNI. Given in full, the CDR3 is CASSEAWGRGNQNIQYF.

A word on this clone: The CDR3 extends 3 residues past the end of the read, so its final part is completed from the germline J gene. The genes are TRBV7-2 and TRBJ1-2; 7 bases agree with TRBD1. The CDR3 spans 14 residues. Germline-derived CDR1 and CDR2 are SGHTA and FQGNSA. Incomplete CDR3 DNA: TGTGCCAGCAGCTTAGAGACAGGGTTTGGAGGC. Translated, it gives CASSLETGFGG. The full CDR3 reads CASSLETGFGGYTF.

Turning to this clone: The read gets to within 3 residues of the CDR3 end, and the germline J gene fills in the rest. The rearrangement uses TRBV20-1 and TRBJ2-1; 12 bases match TRBD2. V shed 5 bases, J shed 3 bases, and the junction held 2 bases outside the gene matches. CDR3 size: 14 residues. CDR1 DFQATT and CDR2 SNEGSKA come from the germline V gene (reference sequence). The CDR3 loop reads CSAATSGGYNEQFF. CDR3 DNA (partial): TGCAGTGCTGCGACTAGCGGGGGCTACAATGAG.

Notes on this clone: Read sequence stops 3 residues before the CDR3 end, and the germline J gene provides the missing end. The rearrangement joins TRBV7-9 to TRBJ1-4, with a tentative D call TRBD1 (5 bases). Germline CDR1 and CDR2: SEHNR and FQNEAQ (reference sequence). There are 14 residues in the CDR3. V lost 3 bases, J lost 3 bases, and 8 bases lay in between. CDR3 region: CASSFQGANEKLFF. The sequenced part of the CDR3 DNA is TGTGCCAGCAGCTTCCAGGGAGCTAATGAAAAA.

To note about this clone: From the germline J gene comes the end of the CDR3, since the read stops 3 residues before it. The chain carries TRBV4-1 and TRBJ2-2; TRBD2 aligns across 8 bases. The V and J ends lost 2 bases and 6 bases, in that order; junction bases with no gene match: 11. Germline CDR1 reads MGHRA; CDR2 reads YSYEKL. The CDR3 spans 17 residues. The DNA read from the CDR3 is TGCGCCAGCAGCCAAAGTGTAGGTCTCGGGGGGGCCGGGGAG. Its translation is CASSQSVGLGGAGE. The full CDR3 is CASSQSVGLGGAGELFF.

Regarding this clone: The read finishes 3 residues shy of the CDR3 end, and the germline J gene is used to complete it. This rearrangement joins TRBV7-3 to TRBJ1-1; tentative D call: TRBD1 (5 bases). CDR3 length: 14 residues. V was shortened by 5 bases and J by 5 bases, with 15 bases between the two germline ends. Germline V CDR1 and CDR2: SGHTA, FQGTGA. CDR3 amino acids: CASSPSPGGTEAFF. The part of the CDR3 DNA that was read is TGTGCCAGCAGCCCAAGCCCTGGGGGGACTGAA.

With respect to this clone: The sequence runs out 3 residues before the end of the CDR3; the remainder is reconstructed from the germline J gene. V and J are TRBV20-1 and TRBJ1-2, with D perhaps TRBD1 (5 bases). Trimming removed 6 bases from V and 6 bases from J, with 11 bases in between. Looked up from germline, CDR1 is DFQATT and CDR2 is SNEGSKA (reference sequence). The CDR3 is 11 amino acids. Incomplete CDR3 DNA: TGCAGTGCCTATGACAGCGATGGC. As protein: CSAYDSDG. The CDR3 as a whole reads CSAYDSDGYTF.

With regard to this clone: Coverage ceases 3 residues before the CDR3 finishes, and the germline J gene fills in the end. The rearrangement uses TRBV28 and TRBJ1-5; 9 bases match TRBD1. V lost 7 bases, J lost 6 bases, and 10 bases stayed unmatched. Germline loops: CDR1 MDHEN, CDR2 SYDVKM. The CDR3 sequence is 15 residues long. CDR3 sequence reads: CASKPGDRDVQPQHF. The DNA read from the CDR3 is TGTGCCAGCAAACCTGGGGACAGGGATGTTCAGCCC.

To note about this clone: From the germline J gene comes the end of the CDR3, since the read stops 3 residues before it. This chain uses TRBV5-1 with TRBJ2-4, with 8 bases aligning to TRBD1. The CDR3 is made up of 16 amino acids. With 2 bases clipped from V and 1 base from J, the junction kept 5 bases outside the gene matches. Germline V CDR1 and CDR2: SGHRS, YFSETQ. The part of the CDR3 DNA that was read is TGCGCCAGCAGCTTCAGACAGGGGTGGGCCAAAAACATT. Its protein product is CASSFRQGWAKNI. The full CDR3 protein reads CASSFRQGWAKNIQYF.

In regard to this clone: Read coverage stops 3 residues before the CDR3 terminus; the germline J gene supplies the remainder. This rearrangement joins TRBV19 to TRBJ2-5; TRBD1 aligns across 7 bases. V was pared by 5 bases and J by 3 bases, with 6 bases of the junction left unmatched. Germline V gene lookup returns CDR1 LNHDA and CDR2 SQIVND (reference sequence). There are 14 residues in the CDR3. The sequenced CDR3 bases are TGTGCCAGTAGTGCCTATGGGACAGAAGAGACC. Translated, it gives CASSAYGTEET. The CDR3 reads in full as CASSAYGTEETQYF.

Remarks on this clone: The read is 3 residues too short to cover the CDR3 end, so that end is filled in from the germline J gene. The V and J genes are TRBV6-2 or TRBV6-3 and TRBJ2-7; TRBD2 matches at 11 bases. Germline V gene data show CDR1 as MNHEY and CDR2 as SVGEGT. V gave up 5 bases and J gave up 5 bases; unmatched junction bases: 2. This CDR3 contains 13 residues. CDR3 sequence: CASSQGLADEQYF. The sequenced CDR3 bases are TGTGCCAGCAGTCAGGGACTAGCGGACGAG.

Details on this clone: The read terminates 3 residues before the CDR3 end, so the remaining end is supplied by the germline J gene. This chain joins TRBV11-2 and TRBJ1-1, with TRBD1 identical over 7 bases. J was trimmed by 4 bases and V by 3 bases; bases with no gene match: 8. The germline V gene has CDR1 SGHAT and CDR2 FQNNGV. The CDR3 has 15 amino acids. CDR3 DNA (partial): TGTGCCAGCAGCTTCCTGAGGGGGCTGACCACTGAA. Protein product: CASSFLRGLTTE. The CDR3 reads in full as CASSFLRGLTTEAFF.

Worth noting for this clone: The read terminates 3 residues ahead of where the CDR3 ends, so the germline J gene completes it. The chain carries TRBV30 and TRBJ1-1; D possibly corresponds to TRBD1 (6 bases). V lost 3 bases and J lost 0, with 11 bases in between. The germline gives CDR1 GTSNPN, CDR2 SVGIG (reference sequence). There are 14 residues in the CDR3. CDR3 in amino acids: CAWSGTTMNTEAFF. The part of the CDR3 DNA that was read is TGTGCCTGGAGCGGGACAACCATGAACACTGAA.

Concerning this clone: The read finishes 3 residues shy of the CDR3 end, and the germline J gene is used to complete it. The genes are TRBV20-1 and TRBJ2-1; 12 bases align to TRBD2. CDR3 size: 14 residues. In germline, CDR1 is DFQATT, CDR2 SNEGSKA (reference sequence). The V segment lost 5 bases and the J segment 5 bases; nucleotides outside the gene matches: 4. The CDR3 DNA, read in part, is TGCAGTGCTGGACTAGCGGGGATGGACAATGAG. The encoded protein is CSAGLAGMDNE. The full CDR3 is CSAGLAGMDNEQFF.

Notes on this clone: The sequenced fragment ends 3 residues before the CDR3 boundary, so the rest is inferred from the germline J gene. This rearrangement joins TRBV6-2 or TRBV6-3 to TRBJ2-7; D might be TRBD1 or TRBD2, each matching 5 bases. V was pared by 0 bases and J by 5 bases, with 14 bases between. Germline CDR1 is MNHEY and CDR2 is SVGEGT. The CDR3 has 15 residues. CDR3 DNA (partial): TGTGCCAGCAGTTACTCGACGGCGAGGGGCAACGAG. Its protein is CASSYSTARGNE. The full CDR3 protein reads CASSYSTARGNEQYF.

A remark on this clone: Sequencing ends 3 residues short of the CDR3 end; the germline J gene provides the rest. The gene calls are TRBV5-4 and TRBJ2-5; 9 nucleotides agree with TRBD1. The CDR3 is made up of 15 amino acids. Per germline, CDR1 SGHNT and CDR2 YYREEE (reference sequence). With 2 bases clipped from V and 4 bases from J, the junction kept 6 bases outside the gene matches. CDR3 DNA, as far as it was read: TGTGCCAGCAGCTTAGGACAGGGGAGGACAGAGACC. Translated: CASSLGQGRTET. The whole CDR3 reads CASSLGQGRTETQYF.